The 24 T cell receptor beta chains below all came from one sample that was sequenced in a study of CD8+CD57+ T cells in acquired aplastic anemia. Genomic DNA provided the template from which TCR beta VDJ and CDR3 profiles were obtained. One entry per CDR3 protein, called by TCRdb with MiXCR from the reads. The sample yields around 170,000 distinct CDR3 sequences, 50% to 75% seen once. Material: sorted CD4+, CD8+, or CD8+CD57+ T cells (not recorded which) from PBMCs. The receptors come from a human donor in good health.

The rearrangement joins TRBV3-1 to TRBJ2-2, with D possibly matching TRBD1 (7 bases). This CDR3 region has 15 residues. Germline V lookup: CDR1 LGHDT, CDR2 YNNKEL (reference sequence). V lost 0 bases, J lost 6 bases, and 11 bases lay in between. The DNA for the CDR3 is TGTGCCAGCAGCCAAGATGGAGGGGGCTCCGGGGAGCTGTTTTTT. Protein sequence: CASSQDGGGSGELFF.

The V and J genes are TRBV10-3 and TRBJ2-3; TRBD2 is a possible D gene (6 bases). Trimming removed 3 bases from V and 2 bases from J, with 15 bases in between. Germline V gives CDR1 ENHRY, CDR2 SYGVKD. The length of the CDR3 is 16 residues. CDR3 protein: CAISDRDSFSTDTQYF. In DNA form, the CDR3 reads TGTGCCATCAGTGACCGGGACTCCTTTTCCACAGATACGCAGTATTTT.

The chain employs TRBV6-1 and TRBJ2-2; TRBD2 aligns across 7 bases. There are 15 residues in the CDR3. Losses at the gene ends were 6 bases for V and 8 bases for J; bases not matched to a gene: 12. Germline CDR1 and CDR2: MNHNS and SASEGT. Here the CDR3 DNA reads TGTGCCAGCAGCGACACCGGGACTAATAGTGGGGAGCTGTTTTTT. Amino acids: CASSDTGTNSGELFF.

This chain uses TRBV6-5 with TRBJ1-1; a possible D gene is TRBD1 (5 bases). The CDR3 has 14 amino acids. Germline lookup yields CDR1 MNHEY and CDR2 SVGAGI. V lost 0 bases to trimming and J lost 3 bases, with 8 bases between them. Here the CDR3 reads CASSYSTGYTEAFF. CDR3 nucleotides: TGTGCCAGCAGTTACTCAACAGGCTACACTGAAGCTTTCTTT.

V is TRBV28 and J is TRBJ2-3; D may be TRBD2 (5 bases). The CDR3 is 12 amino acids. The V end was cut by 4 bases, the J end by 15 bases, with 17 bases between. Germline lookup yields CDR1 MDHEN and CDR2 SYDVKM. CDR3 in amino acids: CASSSPTTHPYF. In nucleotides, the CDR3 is TGTGCCAGCAGTTCCCCGACTACTCACCCTTATTTT.

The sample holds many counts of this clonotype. The CDR3 DNA reads TGTGCCAGCAGTTTCCTTGCGGGAGGCTACGAGCAGTACTTC. Its translation: CASSFLAGGYEQYF. The V and J genes are TRBV6-2 or TRBV6-3 and TRBJ2-7; TRBD2 matches 8 bases. Germline V lookup: CDR1 MNHEY, CDR2 SVGEGT. The CDR3 sequence is 14 residues long. Trimming removed 4 bases from V and 3 bases from J; junction bases left unmatched: 5.

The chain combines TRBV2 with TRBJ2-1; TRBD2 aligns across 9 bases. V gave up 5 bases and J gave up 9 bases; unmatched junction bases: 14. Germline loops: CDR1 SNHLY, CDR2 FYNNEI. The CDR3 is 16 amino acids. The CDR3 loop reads CASSPRLGLAALEQFF. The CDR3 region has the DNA TGTGCCAGCAGTCCCCGACTGGGACTAGCTGCCCTTGAGCAGTTCTTC.

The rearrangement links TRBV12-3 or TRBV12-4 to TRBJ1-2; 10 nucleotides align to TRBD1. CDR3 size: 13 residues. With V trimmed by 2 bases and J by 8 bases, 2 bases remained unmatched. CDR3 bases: TGTGCCAGCAGTTTAAGGGACAGGGGAGGCTACACCTTC. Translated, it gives CASSLRDRGGYTF.

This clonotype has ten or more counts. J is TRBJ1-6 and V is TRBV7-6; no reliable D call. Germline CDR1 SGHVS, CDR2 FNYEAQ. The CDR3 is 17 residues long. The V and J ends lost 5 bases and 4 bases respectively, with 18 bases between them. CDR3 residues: CASSPVAFSSYNSPLHF. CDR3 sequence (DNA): TGTGCCAGCAGCCCCGTCGCATTCTCCTCATATAATTCACCCCTCCACTTT.

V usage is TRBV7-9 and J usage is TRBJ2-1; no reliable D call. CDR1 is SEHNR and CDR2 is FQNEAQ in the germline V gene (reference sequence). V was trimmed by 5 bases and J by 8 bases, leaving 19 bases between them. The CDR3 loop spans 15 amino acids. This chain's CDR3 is CASSPSWSSRDEQFF. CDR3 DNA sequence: TGTGCCAGCAGCCCCAGTTGGAGCTCACGGGATGAGCAGTTCTTC.

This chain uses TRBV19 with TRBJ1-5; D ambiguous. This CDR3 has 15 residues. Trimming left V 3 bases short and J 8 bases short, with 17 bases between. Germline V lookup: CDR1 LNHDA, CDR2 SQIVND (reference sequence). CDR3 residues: CASSMFARRVEPQHF. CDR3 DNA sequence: TGTGCCAGTAGTATGTTCGCCCGAAGGGTAGAGCCCCAGCATTTT.

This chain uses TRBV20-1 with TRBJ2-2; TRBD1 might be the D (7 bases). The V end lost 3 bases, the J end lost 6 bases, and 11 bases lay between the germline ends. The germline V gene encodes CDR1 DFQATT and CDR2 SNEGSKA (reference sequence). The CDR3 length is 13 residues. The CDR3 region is CSAREGAAGELFF. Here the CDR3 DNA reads TGCAGTGCTAGGGAGGGGGCGGCCGGGGAGCTGTTTTTT.

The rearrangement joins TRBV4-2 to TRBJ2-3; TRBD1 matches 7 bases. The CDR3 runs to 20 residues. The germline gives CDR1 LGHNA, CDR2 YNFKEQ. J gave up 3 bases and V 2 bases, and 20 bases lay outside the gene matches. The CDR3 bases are TGTGCCAGCAGCCAACAGGGACAGTGGGGTCTGGGGAAAAATACAGATACGCAGTATTTT. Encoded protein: CASSQQGQWGLGKNTDTQYF.

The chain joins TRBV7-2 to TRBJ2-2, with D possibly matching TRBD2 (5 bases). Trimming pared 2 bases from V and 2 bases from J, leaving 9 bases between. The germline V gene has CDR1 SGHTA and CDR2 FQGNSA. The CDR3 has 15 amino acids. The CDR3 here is CASSLNPGNTGELFF. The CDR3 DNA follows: TGTGCCAGCAGCTTAAACCCGGGAAACACCGGGGAGCTGTTTTTT.

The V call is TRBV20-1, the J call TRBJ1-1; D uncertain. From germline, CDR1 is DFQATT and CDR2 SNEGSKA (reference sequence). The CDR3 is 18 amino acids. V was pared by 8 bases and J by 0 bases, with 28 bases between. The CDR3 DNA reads TGCAGTATAAGGAGGACTTTCCGCTCGGGTCCTTTGAACACTGAAGCTTTCTTT. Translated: CSIRRTFRSGPLNTEAFF.

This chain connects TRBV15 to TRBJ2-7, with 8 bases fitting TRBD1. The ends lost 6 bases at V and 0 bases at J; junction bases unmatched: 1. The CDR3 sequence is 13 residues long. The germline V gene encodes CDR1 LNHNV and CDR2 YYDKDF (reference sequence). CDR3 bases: TGTGCCACCAGAGGACAGGGCTCCTACGAGCAGTACTTC. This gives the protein CATRGQGSYEQYF.

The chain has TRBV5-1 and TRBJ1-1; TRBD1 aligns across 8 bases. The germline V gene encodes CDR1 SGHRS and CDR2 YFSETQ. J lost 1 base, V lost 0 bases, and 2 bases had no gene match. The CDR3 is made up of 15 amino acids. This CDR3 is CASSLADRGNTEAFF. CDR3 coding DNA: TGCGCCAGCAGCTTGGCCGACAGGGGGAACACTGAAGCTTTCTTT.

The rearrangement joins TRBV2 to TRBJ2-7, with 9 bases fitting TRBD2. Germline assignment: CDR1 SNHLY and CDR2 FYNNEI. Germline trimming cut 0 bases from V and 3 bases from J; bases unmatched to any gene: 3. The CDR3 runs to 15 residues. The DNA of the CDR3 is TGTGCCAGCAGTGAAGCGGCACTAGCGGGCTACGAGCAGTACTTC. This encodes CASSEAALAGYEQYF.

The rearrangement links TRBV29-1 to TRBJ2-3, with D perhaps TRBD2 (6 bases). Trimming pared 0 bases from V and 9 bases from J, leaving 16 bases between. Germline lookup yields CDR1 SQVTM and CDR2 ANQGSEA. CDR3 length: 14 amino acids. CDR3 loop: CSVEESEGWETQYF. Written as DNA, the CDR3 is TGCAGCGTTGAAGAGTCGGAGGGATGGGAAACGCAGTATTTT.

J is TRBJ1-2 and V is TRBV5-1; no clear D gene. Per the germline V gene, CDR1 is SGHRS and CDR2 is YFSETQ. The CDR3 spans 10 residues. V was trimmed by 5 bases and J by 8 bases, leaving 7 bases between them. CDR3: CASSWSGYTF. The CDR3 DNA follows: TGCGCCAGCAGTTGGTCGGGCTACACCTTC.

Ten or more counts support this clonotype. This CDR3 reads CATFGPTPTPSGRIETQYF. CDR3 DNA: TGTGCCACCTTTGGTCCGACTCCGACTCCAAGCGGGAGAATAGAGACCCAGTACTTC. The J gene is TRBJ2-5, the V gene TRBV15; 8 bases are a match to TRBD2. This CDR3 region has 19 residues. Per germline, CDR1 LNHNV and CDR2 YYDKDF (reference sequence). V shed 8 bases, J shed 4 bases, and the junction held 24 bases outside the gene matches.

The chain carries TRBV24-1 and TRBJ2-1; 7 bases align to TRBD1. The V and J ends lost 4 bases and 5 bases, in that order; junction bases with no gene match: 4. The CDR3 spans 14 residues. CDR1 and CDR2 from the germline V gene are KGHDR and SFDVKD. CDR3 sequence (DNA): TGTGCCACCAGTGAACCCGGGACAGACAATGAGCAGTTCTTC. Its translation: CATSEPGTDNEQFF.

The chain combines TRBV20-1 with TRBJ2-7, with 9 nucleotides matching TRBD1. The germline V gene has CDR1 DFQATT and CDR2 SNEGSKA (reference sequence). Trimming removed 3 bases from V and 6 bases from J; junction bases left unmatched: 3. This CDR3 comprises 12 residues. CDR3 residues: CSARDRGSEQYF. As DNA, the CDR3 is TGCAGTGCTAGGGACAGGGGTTCCGAGCAGTACTTC.

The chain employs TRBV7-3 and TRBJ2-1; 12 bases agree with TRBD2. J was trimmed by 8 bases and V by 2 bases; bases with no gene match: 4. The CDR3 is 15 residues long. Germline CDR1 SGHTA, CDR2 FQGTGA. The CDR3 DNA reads TGTGCCAGCAGCTTAGGTGCTAGCGGGAGGGATGAGCAGTTCTTC. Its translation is CASSLGASGRDEQFF.